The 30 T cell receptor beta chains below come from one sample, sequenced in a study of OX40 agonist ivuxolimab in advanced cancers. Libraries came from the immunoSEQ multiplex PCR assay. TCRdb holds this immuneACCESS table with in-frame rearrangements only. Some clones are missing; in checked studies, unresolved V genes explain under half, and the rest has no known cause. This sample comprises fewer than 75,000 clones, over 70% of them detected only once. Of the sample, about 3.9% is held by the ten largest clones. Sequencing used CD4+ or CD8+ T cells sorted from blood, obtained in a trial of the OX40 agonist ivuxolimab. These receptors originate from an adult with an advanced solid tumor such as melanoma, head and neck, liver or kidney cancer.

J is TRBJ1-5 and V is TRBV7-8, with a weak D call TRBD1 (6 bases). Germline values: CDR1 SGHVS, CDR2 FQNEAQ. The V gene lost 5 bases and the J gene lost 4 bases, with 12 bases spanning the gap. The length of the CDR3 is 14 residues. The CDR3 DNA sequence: TGTGCCAGCAGCCAAGGAGGGGGTAATCAGCCCCAGCATTTT. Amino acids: CASSQGGGNQPQHF.

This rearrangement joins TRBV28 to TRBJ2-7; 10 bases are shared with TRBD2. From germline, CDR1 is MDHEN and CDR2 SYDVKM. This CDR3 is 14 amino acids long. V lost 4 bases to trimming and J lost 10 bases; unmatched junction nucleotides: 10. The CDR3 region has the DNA TGTGCCAGCAGTTATATAGCGGGGGGCCCGTATCAGTACTTC. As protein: CASSYIAGGPYQYF.

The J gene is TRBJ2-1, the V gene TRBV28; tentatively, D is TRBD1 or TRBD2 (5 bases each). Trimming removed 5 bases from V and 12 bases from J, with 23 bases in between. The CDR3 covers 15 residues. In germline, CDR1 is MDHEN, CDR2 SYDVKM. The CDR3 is CASSGGSWGRSRQFF. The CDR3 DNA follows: TGTGCCAGCAGTGGCGGGTCGTGGGGCAGGAGTCGGCAGTTCTTC.

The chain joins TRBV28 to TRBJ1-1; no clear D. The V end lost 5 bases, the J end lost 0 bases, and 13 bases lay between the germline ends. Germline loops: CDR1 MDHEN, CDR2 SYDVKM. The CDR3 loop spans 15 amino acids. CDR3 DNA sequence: TGTGCCAGCAGTCCCTTCGACCCCTTGAACACTGAAGCTTTCTTT. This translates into CASSPFDPLNTEAFF. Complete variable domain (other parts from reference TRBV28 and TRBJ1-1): DVKVTQSSRYLVKRTGEKVFLECVQDMDHENMFWYRQDPGLGLRLIYFSYDVKMKEKGDIPEGYSVSREKKERFSLILESASTNQTSMYLCASSPFDPLNTEAFFGQGTRLTVV.

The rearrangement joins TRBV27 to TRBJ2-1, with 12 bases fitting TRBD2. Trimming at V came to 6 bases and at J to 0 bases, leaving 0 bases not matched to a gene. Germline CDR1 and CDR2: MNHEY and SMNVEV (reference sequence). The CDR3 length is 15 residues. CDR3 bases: TGTGCCAGCAGGACTAGCGGGAGCTCCTACAATGAGCAGTTCTTC. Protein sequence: CASRTSGSSYNEQFF.

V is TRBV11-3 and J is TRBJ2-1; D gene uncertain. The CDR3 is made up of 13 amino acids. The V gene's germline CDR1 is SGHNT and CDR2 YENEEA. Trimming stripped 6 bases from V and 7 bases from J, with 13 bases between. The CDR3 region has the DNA TGTGCCAGCAGTCTTTACTCAGGAAATGAGCAGTTCTTC. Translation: CASSLYSGNEQFF.

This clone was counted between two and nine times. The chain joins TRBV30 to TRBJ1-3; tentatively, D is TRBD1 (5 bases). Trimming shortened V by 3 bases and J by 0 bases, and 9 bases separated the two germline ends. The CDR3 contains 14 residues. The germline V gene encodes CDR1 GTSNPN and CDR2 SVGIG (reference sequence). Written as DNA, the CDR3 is TGTGCCTGGAGCAGGGCATTCTCTGGAAACACCATATATTTT. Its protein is CAWSRAFSGNTIYF.

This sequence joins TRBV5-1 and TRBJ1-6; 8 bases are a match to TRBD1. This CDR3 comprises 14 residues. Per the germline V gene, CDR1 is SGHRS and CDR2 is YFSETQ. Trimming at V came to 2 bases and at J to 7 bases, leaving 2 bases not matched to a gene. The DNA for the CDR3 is TGCGCCAGCAGCTTTGACAGGGGAAATTCACCCCTCCACTTT. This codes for CASSFDRGNSPLHF.

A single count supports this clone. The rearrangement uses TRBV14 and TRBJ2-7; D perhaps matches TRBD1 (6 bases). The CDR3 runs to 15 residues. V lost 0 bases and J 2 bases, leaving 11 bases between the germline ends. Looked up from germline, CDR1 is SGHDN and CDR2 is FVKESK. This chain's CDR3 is CASSQEGGQPYEQYF. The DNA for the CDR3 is TGTGCCAGCAGCCAAGAAGGAGGACAGCCCTACGAGCAGTACTTC.

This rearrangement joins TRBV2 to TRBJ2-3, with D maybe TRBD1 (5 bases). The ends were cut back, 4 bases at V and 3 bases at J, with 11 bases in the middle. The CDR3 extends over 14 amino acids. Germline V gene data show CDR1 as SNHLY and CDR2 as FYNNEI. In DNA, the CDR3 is TGTGCCAGCAGTGTAATCAGGGATACAGATACGCAGTATTTT. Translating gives CASSVIRDTDTQYF.

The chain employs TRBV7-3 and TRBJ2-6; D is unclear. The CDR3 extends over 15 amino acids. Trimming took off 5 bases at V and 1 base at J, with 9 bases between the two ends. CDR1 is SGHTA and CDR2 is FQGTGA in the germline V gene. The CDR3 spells CASSRSVSGANVLTF. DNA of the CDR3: TGTGCCAGCAGCCGATCGGTGTCTGGGGCCAACGTCCTGACTTTC.

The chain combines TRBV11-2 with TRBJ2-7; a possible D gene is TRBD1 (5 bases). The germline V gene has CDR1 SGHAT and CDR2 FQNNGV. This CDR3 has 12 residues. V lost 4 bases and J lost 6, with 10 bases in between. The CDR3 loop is CASSYPRGEQYF. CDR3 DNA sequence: TGTGCCAGCAGCTACCCAAGGGGCGAGCAGTACTTC.

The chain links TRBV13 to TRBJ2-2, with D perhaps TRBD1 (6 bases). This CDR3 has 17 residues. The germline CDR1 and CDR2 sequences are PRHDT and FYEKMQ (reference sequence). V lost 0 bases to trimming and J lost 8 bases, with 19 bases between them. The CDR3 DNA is TGTGCCAGCAGCTTAGGCCGGGGAACACAGGGCGCGGGGGAGCTGTTTTTT. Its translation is CASSLGRGTQGAGELFF. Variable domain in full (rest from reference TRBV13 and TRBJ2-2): AAGVIQSPRHLIKEKRETATLKCYPIPRHDTVYWYQQGPGQDPQFLISFYEKMQSDKGSIPDRFSAQQFSDYHSELNMSSLELGDSALYFCASSLGRGTQGAGELFFGEGSRLTVL.

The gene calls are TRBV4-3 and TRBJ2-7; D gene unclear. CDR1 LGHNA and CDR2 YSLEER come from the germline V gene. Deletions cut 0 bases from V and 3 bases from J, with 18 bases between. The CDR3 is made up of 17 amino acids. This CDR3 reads CASSQDRAGSYNYEQYF. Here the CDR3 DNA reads TGCGCCAGCAGCCAAGATCGGGCAGGAAGCTACAACTACGAGCAGTACTTC.

For the CDR3, the DNA is TGTGCCAGCAGCGGCGGGACTAGCGGGAGGGCCAAGGGGAATGAGCAGTTCTTC. Its translation: CASSGGTSGRAKGNEQFF. J is TRBJ2-1 and V is TRBV9; 16 bases line up with TRBD2. V shed 3 bases and J 7 bases; nucleotides not matched to a gene: 10. The CDR3 loop spans 18 amino acids. Germline V gene sequence: CDR1 SGDLS, CDR2 YYNGEE. Looking up the rest from reference TRBV9 and TRBJ2-1 gives the full variable domain: DSGVTQTPKHLITATGQRVTLRCSPRSGDLSVYWYQQSLDQGLQFLIQYYNGEERAKGNILERFSAQQFPDLHSELNLSSLELGDSALYFCASSGGTSGRAKGNEQFFGPGTRLTVL.

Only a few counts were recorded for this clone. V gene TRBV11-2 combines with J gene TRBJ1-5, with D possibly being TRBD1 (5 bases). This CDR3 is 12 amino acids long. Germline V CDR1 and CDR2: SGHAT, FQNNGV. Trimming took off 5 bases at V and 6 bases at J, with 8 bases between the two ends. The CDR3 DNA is TGTGCCAGCAGCCCAGGGACTCAGCCCCAGCATTTT. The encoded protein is CASSPGTQPQHF.

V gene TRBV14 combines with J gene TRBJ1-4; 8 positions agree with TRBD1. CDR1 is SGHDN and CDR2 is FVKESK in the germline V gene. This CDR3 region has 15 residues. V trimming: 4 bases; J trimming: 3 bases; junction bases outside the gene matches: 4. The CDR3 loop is CASSRLQGANEKLFF. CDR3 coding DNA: TGTGCCAGCAGCCGATTACAGGGGGCTAATGAAAAACTGTTTTTT.

This CDR3 is CASSLAGRQLNTEAFF. The CDR3 coding sequence is TGCGCCAGCAGCTTGGCGGGCAGGCAACTTAACACTGAAGCTTTCTTT. The rearrangement links TRBV5-1 to TRBJ1-1, with D uncertain. CDR3 length: 16 residues. V was trimmed by 0 bases and J by 2 bases, leaving 14 bases between them. Germline assignment: CDR1 SGHRS and CDR2 YFSETQ.

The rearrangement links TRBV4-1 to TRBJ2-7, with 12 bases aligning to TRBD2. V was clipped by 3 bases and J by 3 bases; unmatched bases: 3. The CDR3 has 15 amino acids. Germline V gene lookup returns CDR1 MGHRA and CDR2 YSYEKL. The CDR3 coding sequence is TGCGCCAGCAGCCAGGGGACTAGCGGGCTCTACGAGCAGTACTTC. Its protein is CASSQGTSGLYEQYF.

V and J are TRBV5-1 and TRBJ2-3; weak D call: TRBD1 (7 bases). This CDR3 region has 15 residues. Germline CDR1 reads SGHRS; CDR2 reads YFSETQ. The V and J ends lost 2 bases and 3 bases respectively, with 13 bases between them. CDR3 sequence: CASSFSGGRTDTQYF. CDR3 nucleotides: TGCGCCAGCAGCTTCTCAGGGGGGCGTACAGATACGCAGTATTTT.

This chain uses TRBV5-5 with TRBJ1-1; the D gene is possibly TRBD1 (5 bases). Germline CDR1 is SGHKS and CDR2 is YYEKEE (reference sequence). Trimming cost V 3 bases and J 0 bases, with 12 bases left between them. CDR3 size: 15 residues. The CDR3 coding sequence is TGTGCCAGCAGCTCTTATGGGACTCTGAACACTGAAGCTTTCTTT. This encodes CASSSYGTLNTEAFF.

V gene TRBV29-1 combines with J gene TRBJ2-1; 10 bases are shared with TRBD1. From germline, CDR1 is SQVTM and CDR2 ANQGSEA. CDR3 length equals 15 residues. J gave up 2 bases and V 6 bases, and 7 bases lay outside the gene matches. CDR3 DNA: TGCAGCGTAGCGGGACAGGGGATAACCTACAATGAGCAGTTCTTC. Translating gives CSVAGQGITYNEQFF.

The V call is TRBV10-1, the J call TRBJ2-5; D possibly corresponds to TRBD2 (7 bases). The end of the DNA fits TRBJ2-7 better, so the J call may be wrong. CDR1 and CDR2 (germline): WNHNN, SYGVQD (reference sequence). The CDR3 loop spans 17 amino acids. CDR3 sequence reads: CASILPGGREKGYEQYF. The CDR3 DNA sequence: TGCGCCAGCATCCTCCCCGGGGGGCGGGAGAAAGGGTACGAGCAGTACTTC.

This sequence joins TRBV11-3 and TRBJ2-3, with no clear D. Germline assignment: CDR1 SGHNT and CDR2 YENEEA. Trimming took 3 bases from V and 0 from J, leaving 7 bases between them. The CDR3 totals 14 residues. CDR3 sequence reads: CASSFGASTDTQYF. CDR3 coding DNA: TGTGCCAGCAGCTTTGGAGCTAGCACAGATACGCAGTATTTT.

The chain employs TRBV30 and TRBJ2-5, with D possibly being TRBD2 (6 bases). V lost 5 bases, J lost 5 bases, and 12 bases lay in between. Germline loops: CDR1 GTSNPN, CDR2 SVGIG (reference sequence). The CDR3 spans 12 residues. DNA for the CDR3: TGTGCCTGGGGGACCGGGAGCGAGACCCAGTACTTC. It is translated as CAWGTGSETQYF.

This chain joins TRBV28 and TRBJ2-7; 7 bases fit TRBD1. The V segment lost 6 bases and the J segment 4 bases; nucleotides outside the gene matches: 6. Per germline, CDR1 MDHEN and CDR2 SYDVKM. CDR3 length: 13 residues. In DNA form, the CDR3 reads TGTGCCAGCAGGTTAGGGACAGCTTACGAGCAGTACTTC. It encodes CASRLGTAYEQYF.

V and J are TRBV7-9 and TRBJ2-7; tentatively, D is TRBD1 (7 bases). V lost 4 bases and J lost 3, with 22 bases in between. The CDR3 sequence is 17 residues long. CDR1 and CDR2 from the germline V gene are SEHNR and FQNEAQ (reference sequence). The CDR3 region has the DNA TGTGCCAGCAGCTCAAATATACAGGGGAGGATAGACTACGAGCAGTACTTC. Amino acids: CASSSNIQGRIDYEQYF.

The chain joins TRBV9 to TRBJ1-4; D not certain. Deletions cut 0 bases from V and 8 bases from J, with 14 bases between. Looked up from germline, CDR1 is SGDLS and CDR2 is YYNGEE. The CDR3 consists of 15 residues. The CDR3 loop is CASSVVAGGVEKLFF. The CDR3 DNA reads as TGTGCCAGCAGCGTAGTAGCGGGTGGCGTAGAAAAACTGTTTTTT.

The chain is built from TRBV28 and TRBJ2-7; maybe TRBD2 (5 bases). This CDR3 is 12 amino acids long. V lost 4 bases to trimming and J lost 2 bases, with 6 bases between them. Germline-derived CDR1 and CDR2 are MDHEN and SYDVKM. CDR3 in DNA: TGTGCCAGCAGTTCCGGGGCCTACGAGCAGTACTTC. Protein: CASSSGAYEQYF.

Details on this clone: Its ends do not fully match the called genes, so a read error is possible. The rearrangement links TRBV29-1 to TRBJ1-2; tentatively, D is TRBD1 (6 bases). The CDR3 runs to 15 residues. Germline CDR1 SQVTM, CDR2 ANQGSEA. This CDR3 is CSLEAGESGMGGYTF. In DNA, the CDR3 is TGCAGCCTTGAGGCAGGGGAAAGTGGGATGGGTGGCTACACCTTC. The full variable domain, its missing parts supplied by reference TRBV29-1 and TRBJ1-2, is SAVISQKPSRDICQRGTSLTIQCQVDSQVTMMFWYRQQPGQSLTLIATANQGSEATYESGFVIDKFPISRPNLTFSTLTVSNMSPEDSSIYLCSLEAGESGMGGYTFGSGTRLTVV.